This paragraph covers one T cell receptor beta chain sequence. CDR1 LGHNA and CDR2 YNFKEQ come from the germline V gene. The CDR3 extends over 12 amino acids. V lost 4 bases to trimming and J lost 7 bases, with 8 bases between them. These data belong to a study of shared clonotypes between healthy human individuals. Profiled with immunoSEQ multiplex PCR; TCRdb holds only in-frame clones, not every one. The sample records 2 million to 2.5 million clones, 80% to 95% being singletons. The TCR comes from a man between 18 and 35 years old in good health. Some clones in this sample may be carry-over from other donors' samples. The sample comprised naive CD4+ T cells from PBMCs. Indicated subset: CD45RA+ positively selected. The rearrangement links TRBV4-2 to TRBJ1-5; D is unclear. DNA for the CDR3: TGTGCCAGCAGCCCGCCACAGCAGCCCCAGCATTTT. Its translation is CASSPPQQPQHF.